A selection of T cell receptor beta chains follows, all from one sample in a study of blood T cell repertoires in COVID-19. Data came from immunoSEQ multiplex PCR; TCRdb stores just in-frame clones and leaves some out. Of some 210,000 clones listed, roughly 79% were seen once; the top ten hold 8% to 9.5%. Sequences were obtained from PBMCs or T cells enriched from blood (not recorded which). These receptors were taken from a woman aged 45 to 65 with acute COVID-19. CDR3s include the opening cysteine and the closing phenylalanine or tryptophan. A D gene is named only where the DNA matches it firmly. Not all rows give a size; the values are once, few, many and, for expanded clones, a class.

v_gene	j_gene	len	d_gene	abundance	CDR3nt	CDR3aa
TRBV7-2	TRBJ1-1	13	.	.	TGTGCCAGCAGCTCATATAACGACAGGGAAGCTTTCTTT	CASSSYNDREAFF
TRBV30	TRBJ1-5	15	.	.	TGTGCCTGGAGTGAGGCCTCAGGGGGCAATCAGCCCCAGCATTTT	CAWSEASGGNQPQHF
TRBV20-1	TRBJ2-1	11	.	.	TGCAGTGCTAGAACGAGCGTCGAGAGATTCTTC	CSARTSVERFF
TRBV7-8	TRBJ2-7	15	TRBD2	.	TGTGCCAGCAGCCATCTAGCGGATCTCTCCTACGAGCAGTACTTC	CASSHLADLSYEQYF
TRBV27	TRBJ2-2	13	TRBD2	.	TGTGCCAGCGGGAGGGTAATCACCGGGGAGCTGTTTTTT	CASGRVITGELFF
TRBV28	TRBJ2-5	15	.	.	TGTGCCAGCAGTTACCCGGCGGGCGAGAGGGAGACCCAGTACTTC	CASSYPAGERETQYF
TRBV30	TRBJ2-2	15	.	.	TGTGCCTGGAGGGCGGCACCCCTGAACACCGGGGAGCTGTTTTTT	CAWRAAPLNTGELFF
TRBV19	TRBJ1-3	15	.	few	TGTGCCAGTAGTATCGGTCCAAGCTCTGGAAACACCATATATTTT	CASSIGPSSGNTIYF
TRBV9	TRBJ2-7	14	TRBD1	.	TGTGCCAGCAGCGTCGGGGACAGGGTCAGCGAGCAGTACTTC	CASSVGDRVSEQYF
TRBV28	TRBJ2-7	12	.	.	TGTGCCACCGAACCCGCGGGCTACGAGCAGTACTTC	CATEPAGYEQYF
TRBV6-2/TRBV6-3	TRBJ1-5	15	TRBD1	.	TGTGCCAGCAGTAAGAAAAGACAGGGGAATCAGCCCCAGCATTTT	CASSKKRQGNQPQHF
TRBV27	TRBJ1-1	12	.	.	TGTGCCAGCAGTACCGGAGGGAAGGGGGCTTTCTTT	CASSTGGKGAFF
TRBV5-6	TRBJ1-5	16	TRBD1	.	TGTGCCAGCAGCTTGAGGACAGGGGGCTGGAATCAGCCCCAGCATTTT	CASSLRTGGWNQPQHF
TRBV18	TRBJ1-2	13	.	.	TGTGCCAGCTCACCAAACGGTAATCTCGGCTACACCTTC	CASSPNGNLGYTF
TRBV19	TRBJ1-1	16	.	.	TGTGCCAGTAGTATAGAGGGGCTAGGGTTGACAACTGAAGCTTTCTTT	CASSIEGLGLTTEAFF
TRBV7-2	TRBJ2-1	15	TRBD1	.	TGTGCCAGCAGCTTAGCTGCACAGGGGATCAATGAGCAGTTCTTC	CASSLAAQGINEQFF
TRBV6-4	TRBJ2-7	13	.	.	TGTGCCAGCAGTAAATCCGTAGCCGACGAGCAGTACTTC	CASSKSVADEQYF
TRBV6-5	TRBJ1-6	14	.	.	TGTGCCAGCAGAGGTGGAGTTGAGAATTCACCCCTCCACTTT	CASRGGVENSPLHF
TRBV4-3	TRBJ1-3	19	TRBD1	once	TGCGCCAGCAGCCAAGACTTGCTGGGACAGAAAGTCTCTGGAAACACCATATATTTT	CASSQDLLGQKVSGNTIYF
TRBV27	TRBJ1-5	15	.	.	TGTGCCTCGAGTGGGGCGGGGGGAAGCAATCAGCCCCAGCATTTT	CASSGAGGSNQPQHF
TRBV19	TRBJ2-1	15	TRBD2	.	TGTGCCAGTAGGAAGCACTCGACTAGCGGCAATGAGCAGTTCTTC	CASRKHSTSGNEQFF
TRBV9	TRBJ1-5	15	.	.	TGTGCCAGCAGCGTATTCAGTGATAGCAATCAGCCCCAGCATTTT	CASSVFSDSNQPQHF
TRBV7-9	TRBJ2-1	19	TRBD2	.	TGTGCCAGCAGCACATCAACCGGGACTAGCGGGAGGGACTACAATGAGCAGTTCTTC	CASSTSTGTSGRDYNEQFF
TRBV5-8	TRBJ1-4	14	.	.	TGTGCCAGCAGGAACCCGAACGGGTATGAAAAACTGTTTTTT	CASRNPNGYEKLFF
TRBV14	TRBJ1-1	16	.	.	TGTGCCAGCAGCCAAGAAAGACAGGCAGGGACAACTGAAGCTTTCTTT	CASSQERQAGTTEAFF
TRBV9	TRBJ2-1	15	TRBD1	.	TGTGCCAGCAGCGTAGCGGCAGGGGGCCACAATGAGCAGTTCTTC	CASSVAAGGHNEQFF
TRBV5-5	TRBJ2-7	16	TRBD2	.	TGTGCCAGCAGCTCGGTTAGGACTAGCGGTCCCTACGAGCAGTACTTC	CASSSVRTSGPYEQYF
TRBV28	TRBJ2-1	16	TRBD2	.	TGTGCCAGCAGTTTAACGGCGGGAGTTCTGATGAATGAGCAGTTCTTC	CASSLTAGVLMNEQFF
TRBV28	TRBJ2-3	16	.	.	TGTGCCAGCAGTCCCTGGGGCCTAAGGGTAGAAGATACGCAGTATTTT	CASSPWGLRVEDTQYF
TRBV2	TRBJ2-7	15	.	.	TGTGCCAGCAGTGAAGCTGGCCAGGGGGGCGGTGAGCAGTACTTC	CASSEAGQGGGEQYF
TRBV5-5	TRBJ2-5	17	TRBD2	few	TGTGCCAGCAGCCCGGGACTAGCGGGGGTACCTCAAGAGACCCAGTACTTC	CASSPGLAGVPQETQYF
TRBV7-2	TRBJ2-2	18	TRBD2	.	TGTGCCAGCAGCTCGGGACTAGCGGGGGGGAGGAACACCGGGGAGCTGTTTTTT	CASSSGLAGGRNTGELFF
TRBV7-9	TRBJ2-3	16	TRBD2	.	TGTGCCAGCAGCGGCCTAGCATGGGGGGGTACAGATACGCAGTATTTT	CASSGLAWGGTDTQYF
TRBV6-5	TRBJ2-2	14	.	few	TGTGCCAGCAGTTACGACAAGGGGCCCGGGGAGCTGTTTTTT	CASSYDKGPGELFF
TRBV7-9	TRBJ1-6	14	.	.	TGTGCCAGCAGCCTCAGGGCCGGTAATTCACCCCTCCACTTT	CASSLRAGNSPLHF
TRBV7-2	TRBJ1-1	13	.	.	TGTGCCAGCAGCTTAGAACAGAACACTGAAGCTTTCTTT	CASSLEQNTEAFF
TRBV18	TRBJ2-3	14	TRBD2	.	TGTGCCAGCGCCAGACGGCGGGAGGCAGATACGCAGTATTTT	CASARRREADTQYF
TRBV19	TRBJ2-3	15	TRBD2	.	TGTGCCAGTAGAACTAGCGGAGGGACCCCAGATACGCAGTATTTT	CASRTSGGTPDTQYF
TRBV5-1	TRBJ2-1	16	.	.	TGCGCCAGCAGCTCAATGCTAGCACCCTCTTACAATGAGCAGTTCTTC	CASSSMLAPSYNEQFF
TRBV30	TRBJ1-1	14	.	once	TGTGCTACGGTTCGCGGGGGTATGAACACTGAAGCTTTCTTT	CATVRGGMNTEAFF
TRBV19	TRBJ1-4	10	.	.	TGTGCCTCCGGGAGGGAAAAACTGTTTTTT	CASGREKLFF
TRBV7-3	TRBJ1-1	14	.	.	TGTGCCAGCAGCTTGCAGGCAGGGAACACTGAAGCTTTCTTT	CASSLQAGNTEAFF
TRBV7-8	TRBJ1-2	16	TRBD1	.	TGTGCCAGCAGCTTAGGACCCCAGGGGGCTGACTATGGCTACACCTTC	CASSLGPQGADYGYTF
TRBV18	TRBJ2-7	13	.	.	TGTGCCAGCTCACTCGGACAGCTCTACGAGCAGTACTTC	CASSLGQLYEQYF
TRBV30	TRBJ2-3	15	TRBD2	.	TGTGCCTGGAGTGCAGCGGGAGGGCCGAGAGATACGCAGTATTTT	CAWSAAGGPRDTQYF
TRBV4-1	TRBJ2-1	15	TRBD2	.	TGCGCCAGCAGCCCCCGGACTAGCGGGCTAGGAGAGCAGTTCTTC	CASSPRTSGLGEQFF
TRBV5-6	TRBJ2-7	15	TRBD2	few	TGTGCCAGCAGGATGGTCGGCGGGGGAACCTACGAGCAGTACTTC	CASRMVGGGTYEQYF
TRBV19	TRBJ2-7	16	TRBD1	.	TGTGCCAGTAGTATGGGTGACGGGACAGGGTTGAACGAGCAGTACTTC	CASSMGDGTGLNEQYF
TRBV18	TRBJ1-4	13	.	.	TGTGCCAGCTCACTACAGGACGGGAGTAAACTGTTTTTT	CASSLQDGSKLFF
TRBV6-1	TRBJ2-7	14	TRBD1	.	TGTGCCAGCAGTGAACCTACAGGGGGAAGAGGGCAGTACTTC	CASSEPTGGRGQYF
TRBV7-9	TRBJ1-2	15	.	.	TGTGCCAGCAGCTTAGCGGAGGGGAGGGACTATGGCTACACCTTC	CASSLAEGRDYGYTF
TRBV28	TRBJ1-1	13	.	few	TGTGCCAGCAGTTTGGCTCAGGGAGGAGTAGCTTTCTTT	CASSLAQGGVAFF
TRBV7-6	TRBJ2-2	14	TRBD2	.	TGTGCCAGCAGCTCTAGCGGGAGTCCCGGGGAGCTGTTTTTT	CASSSSGSPGELFF
TRBV25-1	TRBJ2-5	13	.	.	TGTGCCAGCAGACAGACAGGCCAAGAGACCCAGTACTTC	CASRQTGQETQYF
TRBV6-5	TRBJ2-7	14	.	.	TGTGCCAGCACCAGGGGACAAAACTCCTACGAGCAGTACTTC	CASTRGQNSYEQYF